The clone carrying this T cell receptor (beta chain) was counted at least ten times. Its matching antigen is unknown. The study excluded patients with uncontrolled infection, other autoimmune disease, pregnancy or lactation. Diagnosis rested on symptoms, serum thyroxine and TRAb, thyroid ultrasound, and orbital computed tomography. Using less than 12 ml of fresh peripheral blood, PBMCs were prepared. This entry belongs to a study of T cells in Graves' hyperthyroidism and ophthalmopathy. Whole-study results and caveats: Blood held most thyroid clonotypes expanded above 0.001 frequency.

The CDR3 runs to 14 residues. With 5 bases clipped from V and 7 bases from J, the junction kept 7 bases outside the gene matches. Germline lookup yields CDR1 DFQATT and CDR2 SNEGSKA (reference sequence). The source material, RNA transcripts, was used to amplify TCR beta CDR3 regions. The primer set for the first-round RT-PCR of the TCR CDR3 was HTBI. A single record per CDR3 protein comes from TCRdb applying MiXCR to the multiplex PCR reads. This sample carries around 600,000 distinct CDR3 sequences, approximately 15% of them seen once, and the ten largest clones take about 7%. Specimen: blood. The chain uses TRBV20-1 and TRBJ2-1; 11 bases agree with TRBD2. The sequence derives from a woman under 40 with Graves' hyperthyroidism. The CDR3 region has the DNA TGCAGTGCTCGACAGACTAGCGGGAAGAATGAGCAGTTCTTC. This gives the protein CSARQTSGKNEQFF.